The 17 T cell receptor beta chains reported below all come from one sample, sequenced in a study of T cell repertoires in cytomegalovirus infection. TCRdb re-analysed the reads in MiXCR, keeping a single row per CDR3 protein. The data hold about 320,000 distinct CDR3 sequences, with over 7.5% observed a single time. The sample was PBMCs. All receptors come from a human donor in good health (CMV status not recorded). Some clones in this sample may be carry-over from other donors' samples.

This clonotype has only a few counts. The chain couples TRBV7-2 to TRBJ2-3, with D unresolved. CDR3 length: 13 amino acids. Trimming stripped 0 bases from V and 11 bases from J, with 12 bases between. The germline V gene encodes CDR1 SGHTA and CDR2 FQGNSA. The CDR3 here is CASSLALPMGQYF. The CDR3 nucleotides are TGTGCCAGCAGCTTAGCACTTCCTATGGGGCAGTATTTT.

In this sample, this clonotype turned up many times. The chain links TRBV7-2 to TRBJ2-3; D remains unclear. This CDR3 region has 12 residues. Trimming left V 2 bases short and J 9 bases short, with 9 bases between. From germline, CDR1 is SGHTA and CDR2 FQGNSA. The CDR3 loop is CASSLSGSTQYF. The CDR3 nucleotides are TGTGCCAGCAGCTTATCTGGGTCCACGCAGTATTTT.

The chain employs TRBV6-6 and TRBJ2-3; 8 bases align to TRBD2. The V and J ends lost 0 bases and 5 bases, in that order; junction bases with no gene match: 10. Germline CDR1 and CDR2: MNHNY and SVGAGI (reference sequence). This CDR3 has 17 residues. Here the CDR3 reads CASSYSIEYAGGDTQYF. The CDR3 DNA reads TGTGCCAGCAGTTACTCGATAGAGTACGCGGGGGGAGATACGCAGTATTTT.

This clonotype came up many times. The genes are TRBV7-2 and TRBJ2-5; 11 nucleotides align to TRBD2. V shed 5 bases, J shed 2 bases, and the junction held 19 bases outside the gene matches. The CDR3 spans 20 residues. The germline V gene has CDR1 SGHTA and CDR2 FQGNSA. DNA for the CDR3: TGTGCCAGCAGCATAGGACTAGCGGGTTCCGCGGGGGGACGGCAAGAGACCCAGTACTTC. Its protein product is CASSIGLAGSAGGRQETQYF.

CDR3 amino acids: CASSPRGGLYNEQFF. DNA for the CDR3: TGTGCCAGCAGCCCCAGGGGGGGCCTCTACAATGAGCAGTTCTTC. This chain links TRBV7-6 with TRBJ2-1; D tentatively reads TRBD1 or TRBD2 (7 bases each). Germline lookup yields CDR1 SGHVS and CDR2 FNYEAQ. The germline V and J ends were trimmed by 5 bases and 3 bases, with 14 bases remaining between them. The CDR3 runs to 15 residues.

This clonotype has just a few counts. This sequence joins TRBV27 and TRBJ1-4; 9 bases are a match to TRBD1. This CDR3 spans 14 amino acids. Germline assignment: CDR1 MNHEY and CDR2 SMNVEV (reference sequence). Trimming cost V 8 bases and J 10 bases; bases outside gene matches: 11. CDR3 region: CASWSGTGLGKLFF. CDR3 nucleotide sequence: TGTGCCAGCTGGTCCGGGACAGGGTTGGGAAAACTGTTTTTT.

The CDR3 region has the DNA TGTGCCACCGGTGTACGGAACACTGAAGCTTTCTTT. Its translation is CATGVRNTEAFF. The chain is built from TRBV28 and TRBJ1-1, with unresolved D. The CDR3 loop spans 12 amino acids. In germline, CDR1 is MDHEN, CDR2 SYDVKM. V was clipped by 10 bases and J by 1 base, with 10 bases between them. The full variable domain, its missing parts supplied by reference TRBV28 and TRBJ1-1, is DVKVTQSSRYLVKRTGEKVFLECVQDMDHENMFWYRQDPGLGLRLIYFSYDVKMKEKGDIPEGYSVSREKKERFSLILESASTNQTSMYLCATGVRNTEAFFGQGTRLTVV.

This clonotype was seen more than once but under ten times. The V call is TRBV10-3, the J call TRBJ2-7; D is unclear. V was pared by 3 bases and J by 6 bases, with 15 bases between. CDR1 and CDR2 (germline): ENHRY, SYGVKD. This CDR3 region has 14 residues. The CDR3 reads CAISEIPFKGEQYF. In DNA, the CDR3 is TGTGCCATCAGTGAAATACCTTTTAAGGGCGAGCAGTACTTC.

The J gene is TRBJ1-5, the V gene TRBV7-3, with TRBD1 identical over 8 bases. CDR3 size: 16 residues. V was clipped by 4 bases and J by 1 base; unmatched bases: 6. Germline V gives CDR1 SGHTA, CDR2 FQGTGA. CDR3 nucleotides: TGTGCCAGCAGCTCCGACAGGGGACCCAGCAATCAGCCCCAGCATTTT. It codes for CASSSDRGPSNQPQHF.

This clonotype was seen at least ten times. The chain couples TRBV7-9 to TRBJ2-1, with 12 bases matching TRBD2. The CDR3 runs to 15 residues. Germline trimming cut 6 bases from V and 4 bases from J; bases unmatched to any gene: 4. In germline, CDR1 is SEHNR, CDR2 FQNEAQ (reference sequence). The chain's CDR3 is CASSSGTSGYNEQFF. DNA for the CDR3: TGTGCCAGCAGTTCCGGGACTAGCGGGTACAATGAGCAGTTCTTC.

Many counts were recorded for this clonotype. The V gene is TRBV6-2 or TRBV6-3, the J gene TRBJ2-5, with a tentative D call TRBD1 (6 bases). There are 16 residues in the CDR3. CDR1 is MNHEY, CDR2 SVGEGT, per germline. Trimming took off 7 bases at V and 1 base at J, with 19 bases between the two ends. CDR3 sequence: CASTKRWTVLQETQYF. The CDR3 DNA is TGTGCCAGCACCAAACGGTGGACAGTACTCCAAGAGACCCAGTACTTC.

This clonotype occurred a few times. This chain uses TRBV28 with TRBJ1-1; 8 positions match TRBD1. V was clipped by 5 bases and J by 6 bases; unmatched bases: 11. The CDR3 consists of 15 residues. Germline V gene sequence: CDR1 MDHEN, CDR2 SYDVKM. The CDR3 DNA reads TGTGCCAGCAGTCCCTCCCTCGACAGGGGAGCTGAAGCTTTCTTT. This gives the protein CASSPSLDRGAEAFF.

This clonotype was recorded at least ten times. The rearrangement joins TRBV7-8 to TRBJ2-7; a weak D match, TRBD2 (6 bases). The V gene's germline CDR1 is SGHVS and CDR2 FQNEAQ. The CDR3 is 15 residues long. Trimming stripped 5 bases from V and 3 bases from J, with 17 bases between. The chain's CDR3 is CASSQRLGAFYEQYF. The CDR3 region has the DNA TGTGCCAGCAGCCAGAGACTAGGGGCCTTCTACGAGCAGTACTTC.

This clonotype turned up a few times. The CDR3, as DNA: TGTGCCACCAGTGGCCAGGCCGGAGCTGAAGCTTTCTTT. Translating it yields CATSGQAGAEAFF. The chain carries TRBV24-1 and TRBJ1-1; unclear D gene. The CDR3 totals 13 residues. The ends were cut back, 5 bases at V and 6 bases at J, with 12 bases in the middle. Germline loops: CDR1 KGHDR, CDR2 SFDVKD.

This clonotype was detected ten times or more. The CDR3 region is CASSQLAGGGPYEQYF. CDR3 bases: TGCGCCAGCAGCCAATTAGCGGGAGGCGGGCCTTACGAGCAGTACTTC. V is TRBV4-3 and J is TRBJ2-7; 10 nucleotides agree with TRBD2. The ends lost 2 bases at V and 4 bases at J; junction bases unmatched: 8. The CDR3 covers 16 residues. Germline V lookup: CDR1 LGHNA, CDR2 YSLEER.

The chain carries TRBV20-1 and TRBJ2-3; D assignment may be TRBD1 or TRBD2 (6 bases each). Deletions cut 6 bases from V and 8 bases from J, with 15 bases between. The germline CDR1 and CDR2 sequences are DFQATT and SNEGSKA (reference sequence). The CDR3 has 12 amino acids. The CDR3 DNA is TGCAGTGCCACTATGGGGGGCAGTACGCAGTATTTT. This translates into CSATMGGSTQYF.

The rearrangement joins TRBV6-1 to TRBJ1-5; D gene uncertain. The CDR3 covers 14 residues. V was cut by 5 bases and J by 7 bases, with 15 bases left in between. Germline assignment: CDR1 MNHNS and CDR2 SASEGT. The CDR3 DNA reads TGTGCCAGCAGTTCGGGCCCTCTAGGCCAGCCCCAGCATTTT. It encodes CASSSGPLGQPQHF.